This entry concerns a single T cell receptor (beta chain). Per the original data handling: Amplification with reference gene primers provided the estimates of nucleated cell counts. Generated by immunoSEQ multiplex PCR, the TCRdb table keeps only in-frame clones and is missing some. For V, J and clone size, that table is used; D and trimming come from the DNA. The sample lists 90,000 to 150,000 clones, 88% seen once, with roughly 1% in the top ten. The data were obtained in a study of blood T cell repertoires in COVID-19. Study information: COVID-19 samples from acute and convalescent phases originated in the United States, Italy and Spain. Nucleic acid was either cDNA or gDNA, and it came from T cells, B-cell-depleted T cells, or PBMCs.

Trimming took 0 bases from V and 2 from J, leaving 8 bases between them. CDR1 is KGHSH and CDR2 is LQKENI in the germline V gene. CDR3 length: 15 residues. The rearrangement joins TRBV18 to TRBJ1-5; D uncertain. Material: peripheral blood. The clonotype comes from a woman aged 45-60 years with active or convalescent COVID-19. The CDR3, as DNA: TGTGCCAGCTCACCACCAGGAGCCGGCAATCAGCCCCAGCATTTT. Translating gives CASSPPGAGNQPQHF.